The rows below give T cell receptor beta chains drawn from one sample of a study of early T cells in non-severe SARS-CoV-2 infection. MiXCR, applied by TCRdb to the 5' RACE reads, yields one record per CDR3 protein. The sample consists of 32,000 or so distinct CDR3 sequences, roughly 9.3% of them appearing once. Sequenced material: whole blood. The receptors here all came from an adult who was a healthcare worker with PCR-confirmed SARS-CoV-2 infection or an uninfected control (not recorded which). Both conserved end residues are part of each CDR3. D genes are given only for firm matches. Expanded clones are given a class, and other clones once, few, many or no size at all.

V,size,D,J,DNA,CDR3
TRBV2,many,TRBD1,TRBJ1-1,TGTGCCAGCAGCGGGGACAGGGCTACCGCGGGTGGAGCTTTCTTT,CASSGDRATAGGAFF
TRBV10-3,NA,NA,TRBJ1-5,TGTGCCACCTCTGCCGGACAGACTAATCAGCCCCAGCATTTT,CATSAGQTNQPQHF
TRBV7-9,many,NA,TRBJ2-1,TGTGCCAGCAGCTTCTCCTACAATGAGCAGTTCTTC,CASSFSYNEQFF
TRBV5-4,many,NA,TRBJ1-3,TGTGCCAGCAGCTTGCGGACCACCTCTGGAAACACCATATATTTT,CASSLRTTSGNTIYF
TRBV15,many,TRBD2,TRBJ2-3,TGTGCCACCAGCAGTGGGACTAGCGGGATCACCACAGATACGCAGTATTTT,CATSSGTSGITTDTQYF
TRBV10-3,NA,NA,TRBJ2-5,TGTGCCATCAGTGAGTTAGGAAAGACCCAGTACTTC,CAISELGKTQYF
TRBV4-1,many,TRBD1,TRBJ1-1,TGCGCCAGCAGCCACTCAGGGGGCTGGAACACTGAAGCTTTCTTT,CASSHSGGWNTEAFF
TRBV18,NA,NA,TRBJ1-6,TGTGCCAGCTCACCACAGGGGTATAATTCACCCCTCCACTTT,CASSPQGYNSPLHF
TRBV9,few,TRBD1,TRBJ2-7,TGTGCCAGCAGCGGGATAGGGACAGGGGGCGCCGAGCAGTACTTC,CASSGIGTGGAEQYF
TRBV19,many,TRBD1,TRBJ2-5,TGTGCCAGTAGTAGGGACAGCCGCAGGGGGACCCAGTACTTC,CASSRDSRRGTQYF
TRBV21-1,many,NA,TRBJ2-1,TGTGCCAGCAGCAAAGGAAAAGGGCCTAGTGATGAGCAGTTCTTC,CASSKGKGPSDEQFF
TRBV9,many,NA,TRBJ2-7,TGTGCCAGCAGCGTAGCGGGCAGCCCCTACGAGCAGTACTTC,CASSVAGSPYEQYF
TRBV5-6,few,TRBD2,TRBJ2-1,TGTGCCAGCAGCGGGGCCTTGGGGACTAGATTCAATGAGCAGTTCTTC,CASSGALGTRFNEQFF
TRBV12-3/TRBV12-4,many,NA,TRBJ1-2,TGTGCCAGCACCAGATTACGACAGGAACTGGGCGGCTACACCTTC,CASTRLRQELGGYTF
TRBV2,NA,NA,TRBJ2-2,TGTGCCAGCAGAGGGGATGCGAACACCGGGGAGCTGTTTTTT,CASRGDANTGELFF
TRBV20-1,many,NA,TRBJ2-7,TGCAGTGCTCCCGGGGCTCCCTACGAGCAGTACTTC,CSAPGAPYEQYF
TRBV4-3,NA,NA,TRBJ1-6,TGCGCCAGCAGCCAAGATCCTGGGAATTCACCCCTCCACTTT,CASSQDPGNSPLHF
TRBV7-2,many,TRBD2,TRBJ2-3,TGTGCCAGCAGCCTCCCCACTAGCGGGGGCACAGATACGCAGTATTTT,CASSLPTSGGTDTQYF
TRBV10-3,NA,NA,TRBJ2-7,TGTGCCTCGACCGGGAACTCCTACGAGCAGTACTTC,CASTGNSYEQYF
TRBV10-3,many,TRBD1,TRBJ2-2,TGTGCCATCAGTTATTCCGACAGGGGAGTTAACACCGGGGAGCTGTTTTTT,CAISYSDRGVNTGELFF
TRBV11-2,few,NA,TRBJ2-1,TGTGCCAGCAGCACGGGCCGAAACAATGAGCAGTTCTTC,CASSTGRNNEQFF
TRBV6-6,many,TRBD1,TRBJ2-1,TGTGCCAGCAGGGGGATGGGACAGGGGGCCAGGGATGAGCAGTTCTTC,CASRGMGQGARDEQFF